This T cell receptor beta chain comes out of a study of T cell repertoires in cytomegalovirus infection. Worth noting for this clonotype: Its antigen remains unknown.

One entry per CDR3 protein results from TCRdb running MiXCR on the reads. The sample lists about 770,000 distinct CDR3 sequences; 25% to 35% were seen once. CDR1 LNHDA and CDR2 SQIVND come from the germline V gene (reference sequence). The V and J ends lost 6 bases and 8 bases, in that order; junction bases with no gene match: 6. CDR3 length equals 13 residues. J is TRBJ1-2 and V is TRBV19; 10 bases map to TRBD1. Material: cultured CD8+ T cells from PBMCs, obtained from culture after CMV antigen stimulation. This clonotype was sampled from a human donor in good health (CMV status not recorded). Some clones in this sample may be carry-over from other donors' samples. This chain's CDR3 is CASRDPDRGGYTF. CDR3 in DNA: TGTGCCAGTAGGGATCCGGACAGGGGGGGCTACACCTTC.